This T cell receptor beta chain was recovered during a study of tumor-infiltrating lymphocytes in primary liver carcinoma. Germline V gene lookup returns CDR1 SQVTM and CDR2 ANQGSEA. There are 13 residues in the CDR3. The trim removed 3 bases at V and 6 bases at J, leaving 7 bases unmatched. A primer matching the constant region was used to make TCR beta cDNA from approximately 500 ng of total RNA. Three nested multiplex PCR rounds, a slightly modified ARM-PCR method, built the TCR beta libraries. The opening two PCR rounds, around 11 cycles each, paired TRBV1-TRBV30 forward primers with a C-beta reverse primer. MiXCR, applied by TCRdb to the multiplex PCR reads, yields one record per CDR3 protein. The sample holds roughly 50,000 distinct CDR3 sequences; around three quarters are singletons and the top ten take under 30%. The approximately 17-32 mg bulk tissue piece was not sorted before simultaneous RNA and DNA extraction.

The sequenced material came from liver tumor tissue from sampling region 2. Subset meaning: tumor region T2, inferior pole. V is TRBV29-1 and J is TRBJ2-5; 7 bases are shared with TRBD2. This TCR derives from a man aged 40-49 years with primary liver carcinoma and hepatitis B virus infection. The CDR3 sequence is CSVDGRVAKTQYF. DNA for the CDR3: TGCAGCGTTGATGGGAGGGTCGCTAAGACCCAGTACTTC. Complete variable domain (other parts from reference TRBV29-1 and TRBJ2-5): SAVISQKPSRDICQRGTSLTIQCQVDSQVTMMFWYRQQPGQSLTLIATANQGSEATYESGFVIDKFPISRPNLTFSTLTVSNMSPEDSSIYLCSVDGRVAKTQYFGPGTRLLVL.